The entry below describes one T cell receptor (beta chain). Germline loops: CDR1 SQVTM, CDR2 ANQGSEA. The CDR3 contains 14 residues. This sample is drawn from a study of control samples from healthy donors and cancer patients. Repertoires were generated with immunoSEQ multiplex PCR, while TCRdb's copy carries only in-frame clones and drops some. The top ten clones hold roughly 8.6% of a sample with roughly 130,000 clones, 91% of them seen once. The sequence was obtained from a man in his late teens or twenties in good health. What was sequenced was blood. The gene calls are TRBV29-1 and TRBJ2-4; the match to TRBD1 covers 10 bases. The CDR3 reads CSYGTGEPKNIQYF. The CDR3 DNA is TGCAGTTACGGGACAGGGGAGCCCAAAAACATTCAGTACTTC. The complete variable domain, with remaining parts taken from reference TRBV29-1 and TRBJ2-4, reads SAVISQKPSRDICQRGTSLTIQCQVDSQVTMMFWYRQQPGQSLTLIATANQGSEATYESGFVIDKFPISRPNLTFSTLTVSNMSPEDSSIYLCSYGTGEPKNIQYFGAGTRLSVL.